These T cell receptor beta chains were read from a single sample in a study of shared clonotypes between healthy human individuals. Profiled with immunoSEQ multiplex PCR; TCRdb holds only in-frame clones, not every one. Of some 2,100,000 clones detected, approximately 96% appear once; the ten largest clones hold around 0.13%. Sequencing input: naive CD4+ T cells sorted from blood. The receptor set was obtained from a man aged 18 to 29 in good health. CDR3s include the opening cysteine and the closing phenylalanine or tryptophan. A D gene is named only where the DNA matches it firmly.

j_call d_call v_call cdr3_nt cdr3_aa
TRBJ2-1 TRBD2 TRBV7-2 TGTGCCAGCAGCTCTCTAGCGGGAGCTTACAATGAGCAGTTCTTC CASSSLAGAYNEQFF
TRBJ2-5 - TRBV2 TGTGCCAGCAGTGGAATTGCCCGGGAGACCCAGTACTTC CASSGIARETQYF
TRBJ2-1 TRBD2 TRBV5-4 TGTGCCAGCAGCTTGGATAGAGCGGGAGGTGGAGAGCAGTTCTTC CASSLDRAGGGEQFF
TRBJ2-7 TRBD1 TRBV29-1 TGCAGCGTTGAGGGACAGGGCAAGGACGAGCAGTACTTC CSVEGQGKDEQYF
TRBJ1-3 TRBD1 TRBV27 TGTGCCAGCAGTCGGGGACAGCCTGGAAACACCATATATTTT CASSRGQPGNTIYF
TRBJ2-5 - TRBV7-2 TGTGCCAGCAGCCCCCCGGGGGAAACCCAGTACTTC CASSPPGETQYF
TRBJ2-2 - TRBV28 TGTGCCAGCAGCCCACAGGGACCGAACACCGGGGAGCTGTTTTTT CASSPQGPNTGELFF
TRBJ2-2 - TRBV6-5 TGTGCCAGCAGTTACTCTCGCGGGGAGCTGTTTTTT CASSYSRGELFF
TRBJ2-2 - TRBV6-1 TGTGCCAGCAGTGGGGCAGGGGTCACCGGGGAGCTGTTTTTT CASSGAGVTGELFF
TRBJ2-3 - TRBV4-3 TGCGCCAGCAGCCAAGAGATGGAGGGGGCGCAGTATTTT CASSQEMEGAQYF
TRBJ2-4 TRBD2 TRBV5-1 TGCGCCAGCAGCCTCATAAGCGGGGGCGGAGTCAAAAACATTCAGTACTTC CASSLISGGGVKNIQYF